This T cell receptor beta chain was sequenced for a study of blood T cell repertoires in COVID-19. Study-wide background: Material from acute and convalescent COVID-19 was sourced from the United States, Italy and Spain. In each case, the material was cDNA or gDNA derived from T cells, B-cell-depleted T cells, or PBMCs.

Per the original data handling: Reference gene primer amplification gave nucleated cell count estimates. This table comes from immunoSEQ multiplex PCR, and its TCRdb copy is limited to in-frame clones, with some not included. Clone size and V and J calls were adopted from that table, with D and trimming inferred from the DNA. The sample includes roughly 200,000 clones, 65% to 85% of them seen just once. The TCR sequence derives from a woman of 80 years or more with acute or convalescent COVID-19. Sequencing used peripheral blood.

CDR3 in DNA: TGTGCCAGCAGCTTCACTGCAACTAATGAAAAACTGTTTTTT. This gives the protein CASSFTATNEKLFF. The genes are TRBV7-9 and TRBJ1-4; D unclear. This CDR3 contains 14 residues. V lost 3 bases, J lost 0 bases, and 5 bases lay in between. CDR1 SEHNR and CDR2 FQNEAQ come from the germline V gene (reference sequence).